The source of this T cell receptor beta chain is a study of glioma-infiltrating T cells (dated by TCRdb to the mid-2010s). Some background on the complete study: Glioma tissue, non-neoplastic brain tissue and matched peripheral blood mononuclear cells were used as sources from which TCR alpha- and beta-chain repertoires were sequenced. Each tissue-infiltrating repertoire was compared with the same patient's peripheral blood repertoire to measure divergence between tissue and blood T-cell populations. The paired cohort comprised three low-grade glioma patients, roughly 8 primary glioblastoma patients and three non-glioma patients contributing non-neoplastic brain tissue.

The iRepertoire nested amplicon-rescue multiplex PCR (arm-PCR) platform was used to amplify TCR alpha and beta CDR3 regions from RNA. One-step reverse transcription and amplification used about 90-450 ng of tissue mRNA or PBMC total RNA as input. After bead purification, a secondary multiplex PCR added Illumina adapters, and libraries were gel-purified between 200 and 400 bp. Libraries carried internal 6-nucleotide barcodes used for demultiplexing. The libraries were sequenced on an Illumina MiSeq using 2x220 or 2x250 nucleotide paired-end reads. In the original analysis: FLASH 1.2.11 was used to merge paired reads, and BWA-MEM then aligned the reads to the GRCh37 human genome before TRA and TRB reads were extracted. V and J assignment used an IMGT-derived reference of cassette sequences and CDR3 motifs that included pseudogenes. Reads were translated in three frames, and productive CDR3s were defined by a C…FGXG motif without stop codons. Clonotypes were defined as unique combinations of V-J cassette pair and CDR3 amino acid sequence. Filtering of reads was based on Hamming distance, with the threshold set by the sequence error rate of each sample in mapped regions. The raw public data were reprocessed by TCRdb itself: fastp quality trimming at Q25, MiXCR clonotype calling, in-frame beta chains only. Entries are consolidated by CDR3 protein sequence, retaining the most common genes and DNA. Here the V and J calls rest on TCRdb's processing, not on the authors' analysis. A total of around 120,000 distinct CDR3 sequences appear in this sample, approximately 24% of them only once. Roughly a quarter of the sample is held by the ten biggest clonotypes.

The CDR3 has 15 amino acids, counting both end residues. Of all the DNA, just the CDR3 is kept, 45 bases in frame from base 1. A distance of 16 bases separates the germline ends of V and J, which lose 0 bases and 5 bases respectively. The germline V gene (reference sequence) supplies CDR1 DFQATT and CDR2 SNEGSKA. For this clonotype: The antigen it binds to is not known. The conserved phenylalanine or tryptophan normally closing the CDR3 is absent here, so this likely arose from a read error.

What the authors observed across the whole study: The group comparisons were based on small numbers of patients: three non-neoplastic, three low-grade glioma and several glioblastoma patients. VJ-independent divergence between tissue and blood was found to be below expectation in non-neoplastic patients but above expectation in all gliomas, particularly low-grade gliomas. Tissue and blood shared very few CDR3 sequences, a result attributed to high CDR3 diversity and limited sampling.

Recombination linked TRBV20-1 to TRBJ2-5; matching of 6 bases hints at TRBD2 as the D gene. Material for sequencing was glioma tissue, nonneoplastic brain tissue, or PBMCs (not recorded which). This TCR was sampled from a human donor with low-grade glioma or glioblastoma, undergoing nonglioma brain surgery, or in good health (not recorded which). The DNA is TGCAGTGCTAGAGAGGAGGGGTTCCATATGGAGACCCAGTACCTC. It translates to CSAREEGFHMETQYL.